A single T cell receptor (beta chain) is shown here with its context. The data were obtained in a study of blood T cell repertoires in COVID-19. Study-wide background: The samples span acute and convalescent COVID-19 from the United States, Italy and Spain. In each case, the material was cDNA or gDNA derived from T cells, B-cell-depleted T cells, or PBMCs.

Germline CDR1 is MNHNS and CDR2 is SASEGT. The germline V and J ends were trimmed by 3 bases and 2 bases, with 7 bases remaining between them. The CDR3 totals 13 residues. Authors' processing steps: Amplifying reference gene primers gave estimates of nucleated cell counts. Produced via immunoSEQ multiplex PCR; TCRdb's table is partial and in-frame only. The V and J calls and clone size come from that table; D and trimming were worked out from the DNA. This table has approximately 110,000 clones, 85% appearing once. Sequencing was done on a sample of peripheral blood. The sequence came from a human donor in a cohort sampled during active COVID-19. The chain combines TRBV6-1 with TRBJ2-5, with D perhaps matching TRBD1 (5 bases). CDR3 sequence (DNA): TGTGCCAGCAGTGACAGGGAACAAGAGACCCAGTACTTC. It encodes CASSDREQETQYF.